Below, one T cell receptor beta chain is given with its context. The antigen is unknown. Using its own MiXCR run on the 5' RACE reads, TCRdb lists one record per CDR3 protein. The table records fewer than 650,000 distinct CDR3 sequences, 7.1% of them present only once. Deletions cut 6 bases from V and 5 bases from J, with 16 bases between. This CDR3 has 13 residues. Looked up from germline, CDR1 is DFQATT and CDR2 is SNEGSKA (reference sequence). The data were obtained in a study of identical twins. Study-level findings and limits: Fewer insertions were carried by abundant cord blood beta clonotypes, but none was seen in memory repertoires. Researchers caution that invariant MAIT and iNKT cells could partly confound zero-insertion analyses.

These data also featured in a second study, about yellow fever vaccine responses in identical twins.

Sequences were obtained from PBMCs. The sequence was obtained from a woman under 30 in good health. The chain links TRBV20-1 to TRBJ2-5; a possible D gene is TRBD1 (7 bases). CDR3 sequence: CSALTGAGETQYF. CDR3 nucleotide sequence: TGCAGTGCCCTCACAGGGGCGGGGGAGACCCAGTACTTC.